The 21 T cell receptor beta chains below come from one sample, sequenced in a study of response to subunit inactivated influenza vaccine. MiXCR was run by TCRdb on the RT-PCR reads, yielding one entry per CDR3 protein. Here the sample spans 650,000 to 800,000 distinct CDR3 sequences, 14% being singletons. The starting material was PBMCs from blood, obtained approximately 15 days before vaccination. The receptors shown here come from a man between 45 and 60 years old who received an inactivated influenza vaccine.

The chain carries TRBV9 and TRBJ2-7; D is uncertain. The CDR3 extends over 13 amino acids. V lost 0 bases to trimming and J lost 6 bases, with 10 bases between them. The germline V gene has CDR1 SGDLS and CDR2 YYNGEE. The CDR3 protein is CASSVDVLGEQYF. The DNA for the CDR3 is TGTGCCAGCAGCGTAGACGTCTTGGGCGAGCAGTACTTC.

This clonotype appeared a few times. The chain links TRBV12-3 or TRBV12-4 to TRBJ1-5; 11 bases are shared with TRBD1. Trimming at V came to 4 bases and at J to 6 bases, leaving 8 bases not matched to a gene. The CDR3 spans 16 residues. This chain's CDR3 is CASSSGQGARIQPQHF. For the CDR3, the DNA is TGTGCCAGCAGTTCTGGACAGGGGGCAAGGATTCAGCCCCAGCATTTT.

The chain carries TRBV21-1 and TRBJ2-7; the table's D call, TRBD2, has no DNA check behind it. TRBV21-1 is listed as a pseudogene. This CDR3 is 19 amino acids long. The CDR3 sequence: CASSKAPTSGRPSSYEQYF. The CDR3 DNA follows: TGTGCCAGCAGCAAAGCTCCCACTAGCGGGAGGCCGAGCTCCTACGAGCAGTACTTC.

This clonotype came up many times. This chain links TRBV11-2 with TRBJ1-4, with D perhaps matching TRBD1 (5 bases). Germline lookup yields CDR1 SGHAT and CDR2 FQNNGV. CDR3 length equals 14 residues. V was cut by 7 bases and J by 8 bases, with 17 bases left in between. CDR3 DNA sequence: TGTGCCAGCACGAATTCAGGGAGTGGGGAAAAACTGTTTTTT. Its translation: CASTNSGSGEKLFF.

V gene TRBV12-3 or TRBV12-4 combines with J gene TRBJ2-7; possible D gene TRBD1, 6 bases. Trimming removed 5 bases from V and 3 bases from J, with 14 bases in between. The CDR3 has 14 amino acids. The CDR3 loop is CASSTGWAGYEQYF. In nucleotides, the CDR3 is TGTGCCAGCAGTACAGGGTGGGCTGGCTACGAGCAGTACTTC.

The gene calls are TRBV7-3 and TRBJ2-7; 12 bases line up with TRBD1. The V gene's germline CDR1 is SGHTA and CDR2 FQGTGA. This CDR3 region has 20 residues. The V gene end was trimmed by 1 base and the J gene end by 0 bases; junction bases not matched to a gene: 13. The CDR3 DNA is TGTGCCAGCAGCTTAATGTTTAGTTGGGACAGGGGGCTAAGCTCCTACGAGCAGTACTTC. Its translation is CASSLMFSWDRGLSSYEQYF.

This sequence joins TRBV5-1 and TRBJ2-3; D is possibly TRBD2 (6 bases). The CDR3 extends over 15 amino acids. CDR1 SGHRS and CDR2 YFSETQ come from the germline V gene. Trimming pared 2 bases from V and 2 bases from J, leaving 12 bases between. CDR3: CASSFGSGYTDTQYF. The CDR3 DNA reads TGCGCCAGCAGCTTCGGTAGCGGATACACAGATACGCAGTATTTT. The variable domain in full, with the rest retrieved from reference TRBV5-1 and TRBJ2-3, is KAGVTQTPRYLIKTRGQQVTLSCSPISGHRSVSWYQQTPGQGLQFLFEYFSETQRNKGNFPGRFSGRQFSNSRSEMNVSTLELGDSALYLCASSFGSGYTDTQYFGPGTRLTVL.

This clonotype was observed a few times. The genes are TRBV5-1 and TRBJ2-3, with D possibly TRBD2 on 6 matching bases. The germline CDR1 and CDR2 sequences are SGHRS and YFSETQ. The V end lost 2 bases, the J end lost 1 base, and 8 bases lay between the germline ends. The CDR3 contains 14 residues. In nucleotides, the CDR3 is TGCGCCAGCAGCTTACAGCGGGGCACAGATACGCAGTATTTT. Encoded protein: CASSLQRGTDTQYF. Full variable domain (missing parts from reference TRBV5-1 and TRBJ2-3): KAGVTQTPRYLIKTRGQQVTLSCSPISGHRSVSWYQQTPGQGLQFLFEYFSETQRNKGNFPGRFSGRQFSNSRSEMNVSTLELGDSALYLCASSLQRGTDTQYFGPGTRLTVL.

This clonotype was seen more than once but under ten times. The chain couples TRBV29-1 to TRBJ1-1, with D possibly matching TRBD1 (5 bases). V lost 3 bases to trimming and J lost 6 bases, with 11 bases between them. The CDR3 covers 12 residues. The V gene's germline CDR1 is SQVTM and CDR2 ANQGSEA. The chain's CDR3 is CSVEMRGSEAFF. The CDR3 coding sequence is TGCAGCGTTGAGATGCGGGGCTCTGAAGCTTTCTTT.

The J gene is TRBJ2-7, the V gene TRBV18; TRBD2 is a possible D gene (5 bases). V shed 1 base and J shed 4 bases, with 17 bases lying between them. The CDR3 contains 16 residues. Germline V gives CDR1 KGHSH, CDR2 LQKENI. This CDR3 reads CASSPQGAGLGYEQYF. The CDR3 region has the DNA TGTGCCAGCTCACCACAAGGTGCGGGCCTGGGGTACGAGCAGTACTTC.

V is TRBV6-5 and J is TRBJ2-7, with D possibly TRBD2 on 7 matching bases. This CDR3 is 16 amino acids long. V was shortened by 0 bases and J by 7 bases, with 19 bases between the two germline ends. Germline values: CDR1 MNHEY, CDR2 SVGAGI. The CDR3 DNA reads as TGTGCCAGCAGTTACTCGCTGTGGGAGGGGGGCGGAGAGCAGTACTTC. Protein sequence: CASSYSLWEGGGEQYF.

In its sample, this clonotype was seen once. J is TRBJ2-1 and V is TRBV7-9, with D tentatively TRBD2 (6 bases). Trimming removed 0 bases at V and 12 bases at J, with 9 bases between. The CDR3 has 12 amino acids. Germline V gene data show CDR1 as SEHNR and CDR2 as FQNEAQ (reference sequence). The chain's CDR3 is CASSLAGGWQFF. The CDR3 DNA is TGTGCCAGCAGCTTAGCGGGGGGTTGGCAGTTCTTC.

This chain connects TRBV4-3 to TRBJ1-2; D is undetermined. The CDR3 contains 14 residues. Per germline, CDR1 LGHNA and CDR2 YSLEER. V was pared by 0 bases and J by 8 bases, with 13 bases between. The CDR3 region has the DNA TGCGCCAGCAGCCAAGAGATGGCAGGTGGAGGCTACACCTTC. This codes for CASSQEMAGGGYTF.

This clonotype occurred a few times. The V and J genes are TRBV5-1 and TRBJ2-2; D gene ambiguous. The CDR3 is 14 amino acids. The germline gives CDR1 SGHRS, CDR2 YFSETQ. Trimming took 7 bases from V and 0 from J, leaving 10 bases between them. The CDR3, as DNA: TGCGCCAGCGGGCTAAGGACGAACACCGGGGAGCTGTTTTTT. Protein: CASGLRTNTGELFF.

This clonotype was counted a few times. J is TRBJ2-6 and V is TRBV11-1; a weak D match, TRBD2 (7 bases). CDR3 size: 18 residues. V gave up 3 bases and J gave up 0 bases, with 15 bases separating them. The germline V gene has CDR1 SGHAT and CDR2 FQDESV (reference sequence). The CDR3 nucleotides read TGTGCCAGCAGCTTCCCGGGGGGCAAGAGCTCTGGGGCCAACGTCCTGACTTTC. As protein: CASSFPGGKSSGANVLTF. The full variable domain, in which reference TRBV11-1 and TRBJ2-6 provide the parts outside the CDR3, is EAEVAQSPRYKITEKSQAVAFWCDPISGHATLYWYRQILGQGPELLVQFQDESVVDDSQLPKDRFSAERLKGVDSTLKIQPAELGDSAMYLCASSFPGGKSSGANVLTFGAGSRLTVL.

This clonotype appeared many times. The chain carries TRBV15 and TRBJ2-3; D ambiguous. The CDR3 sequence is 15 residues long. The ends were cut back, 5 bases at V and 0 bases at J, with 12 bases in the middle. Per the germline V gene, CDR1 is LNHNV and CDR2 is YYDKDF (reference sequence). CDR3 sequence: CATSERVSSTDTQYF. CDR3 sequence (DNA): TGTGCCACCAGCGAACGGGTGTCTAGCACAGATACGCAGTATTTT.

This clonotype was counted at least ten times. The genes are TRBV30 and TRBJ2-1; D is uncertain. The CDR3 runs to 13 residues. Germline loops: CDR1 GTSNPN, CDR2 SVGIG (reference sequence). V gave up 4 bases and J gave up 0 bases, with 7 bases separating them. The CDR3 sequence is CAWNPSSYNEQFF. The CDR3 DNA is TGTGCCTGGAACCCCAGCTCCTACAATGAGCAGTTCTTC.

The V call is TRBV4-2, the J call TRBJ1-2; no firm D call. Germline V CDR1 and CDR2: LGHNA, YNFKEQ. The CDR3 is 15 amino acids. Trimming left V 0 bases short and J 1 base short, with 9 bases between. Here the CDR3 reads CASSQDSSFNYGYTF. The CDR3 DNA sequence: TGTGCCAGCAGCCAAGACAGCAGCTTTAACTATGGCTACACCTTC.

This clonotype has just a few counts. The CDR3 loop reads CASRHFGAENSPLHF. DNA for the CDR3: TGTGCCAGCAGGCACTTCGGGGCGGAGAATTCACCCCTCCACTTT. This chain joins TRBV3-1 and TRBJ1-6; weak D call: TRBD1 (5 bases). The CDR3 length is 15 residues. Germline V gives CDR1 LGHDT, CDR2 YNNKEL (reference sequence). V gave up 6 bases and J gave up 7 bases, with 16 bases separating them. Full variable domain (rest looked up from reference TRBV3-1 and TRBJ1-6): DTAVSQTPKYLVTQMGNDKSIKCEQNLGHDTMYWYKQDSKKFLKIMFSYNNKELIINETVPNRFSPKSPDKAHLNLHINSLELGDSAVYFCASRHFGAENSPLHFGNGTRLTVT.

The rearrangement uses TRBV9 and TRBJ2-7; 7 nucleotides line up with TRBD1. This CDR3 region has 18 residues. The V gene end was trimmed by 0 bases and the J gene end by 5 bases; junction bases not matched to a gene: 17. Germline V gene lookup returns CDR1 SGDLS and CDR2 YYNGEE. The CDR3 sequence is CASSVADRIPIDGHEQYF. The CDR3 coding sequence is TGTGCCAGCAGCGTAGCGGACAGGATACCGATAGACGGCCACGAGCAGTACTTC.

This clonotype has ten or more counts. The chain recombines TRBV6-6 with TRBJ1-2; no firm D call. This CDR3 spans 13 amino acids. Trimming took 2 bases from V and 8 from J, leaving 12 bases between them. The germline CDR1 and CDR2 sequences are MNHNY and SVGAGI (reference sequence). The CDR3 protein is CASSYPETLGYTF. CDR3 nucleotide sequence: TGTGCCAGCAGTTACCCGGAGACATTAGGCTACACCTTC.